This section outlines one TCR beta chain sequence together with its context. The data belong to a study of T cell responses to AZD1222 COVID-19 vaccine. CDR3 length: 13 residues. Germline values: CDR1 WSHSY, CDR2 SAAADI. Trimming at V came to 5 bases and at J to 3 bases, leaving 4 bases not matched to a gene. Sequencing was performed with immunoSEQ multiplex PCR; in TCRdb, only in-frame clones are kept and a portion is missing. The table lists 70,000 to 95,000 clones, less than 90% of them singletons, with just under 5% in the top ten. Sequences were derived from peripheral blood, sampled 28 days after the second AZD1222 dose. This TCR derives from an adult who received the AZD1222 COVID-19 vaccine. The rearrangement uses TRBV10-2 and TRBJ2-7; 7 bases map to TRBD1. In DNA, the CDR3 is TGCGCCAGCAGTCACAGGGGTGGCTACGAGCAGTACTTC. It translates to CASSHRGGYEQYF.